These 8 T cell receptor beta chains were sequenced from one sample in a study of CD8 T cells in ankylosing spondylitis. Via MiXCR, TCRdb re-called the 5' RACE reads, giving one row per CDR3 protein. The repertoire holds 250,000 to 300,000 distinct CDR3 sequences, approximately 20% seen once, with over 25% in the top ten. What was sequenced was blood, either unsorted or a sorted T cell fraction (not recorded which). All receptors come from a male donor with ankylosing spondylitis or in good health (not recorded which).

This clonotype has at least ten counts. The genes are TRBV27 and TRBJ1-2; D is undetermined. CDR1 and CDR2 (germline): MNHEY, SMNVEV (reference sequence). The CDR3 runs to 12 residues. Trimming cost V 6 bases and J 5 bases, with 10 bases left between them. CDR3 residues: CASRGIGYGYTF. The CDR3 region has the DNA TGTGCCAGCAGGGGGATAGGGTATGGCTACACCTTC.

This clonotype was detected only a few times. The CDR3 sequence: CASRESSGGAYNEQFF. DNA for the CDR3: TGTGCCAGCAGAGAATCTAGCGGAGGGGCCTACAATGAGCAGTTCTTC. The genes are TRBV7-9 and TRBJ2-1, with 7 bases that match TRBD2. V trimming: 6 bases; J trimming: 2 bases; junction bases outside the gene matches: 10. Germline lookup yields CDR1 SEHNR and CDR2 FQNEAQ (reference sequence). The CDR3 runs to 16 residues.

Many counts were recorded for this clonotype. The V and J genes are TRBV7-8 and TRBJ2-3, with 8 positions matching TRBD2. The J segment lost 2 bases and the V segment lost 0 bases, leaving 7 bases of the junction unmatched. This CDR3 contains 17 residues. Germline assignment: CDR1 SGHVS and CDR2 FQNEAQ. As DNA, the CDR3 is TGTGCCAGCAGCTTAGCGCGGCTAGCGGGCTTCACAGATACGCAGTATTTT. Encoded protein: CASSLARLAGFTDTQYF.

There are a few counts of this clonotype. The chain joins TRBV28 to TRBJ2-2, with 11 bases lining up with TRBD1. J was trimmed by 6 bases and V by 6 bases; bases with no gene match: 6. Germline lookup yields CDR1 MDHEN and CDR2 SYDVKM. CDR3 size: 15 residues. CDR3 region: CASRPGTGGPGELFF. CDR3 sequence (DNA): TGTGCCAGCAGACCCGGGACAGGGGGGCCCGGGGAGCTGTTTTTT.

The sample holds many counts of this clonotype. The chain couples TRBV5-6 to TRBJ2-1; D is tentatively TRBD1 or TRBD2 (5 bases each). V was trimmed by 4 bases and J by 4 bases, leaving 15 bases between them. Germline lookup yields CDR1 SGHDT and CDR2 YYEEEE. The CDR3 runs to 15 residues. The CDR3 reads CASSEGPSQYNEQFF. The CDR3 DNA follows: TGTGCCAGCAGCGAGGGACCGTCCCAATACAATGAGCAGTTCTTC.

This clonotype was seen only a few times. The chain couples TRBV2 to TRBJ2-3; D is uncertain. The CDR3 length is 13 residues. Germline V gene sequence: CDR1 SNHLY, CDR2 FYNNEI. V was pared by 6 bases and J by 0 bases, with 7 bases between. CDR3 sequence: CASRARSTDTQYF. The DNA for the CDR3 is TGTGCCAGCAGGGCCCGTAGCACAGATACGCAGTATTTT.

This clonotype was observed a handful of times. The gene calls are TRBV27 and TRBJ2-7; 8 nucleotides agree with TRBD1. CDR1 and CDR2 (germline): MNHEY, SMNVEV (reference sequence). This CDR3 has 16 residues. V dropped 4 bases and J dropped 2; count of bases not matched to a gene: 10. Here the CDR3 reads CASSSRLDRAPYEQYF. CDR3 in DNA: TGTGCCAGCAGTTCGAGGCTGGACAGGGCCCCCTACGAGCAGTACTTC.

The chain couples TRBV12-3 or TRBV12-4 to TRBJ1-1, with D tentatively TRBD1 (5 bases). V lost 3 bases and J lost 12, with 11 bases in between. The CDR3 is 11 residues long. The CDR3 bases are TGTGCCAGCAGTTTTGGTGGGGGACCTTTCTTT. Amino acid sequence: CASSFGGGPFF.